In its sample, the clone carrying this T cell receptor (beta chain) was seen a few times. Its target is not known. TCRdb re-derived calls from the RT-PCR reads in MiXCR, one entry per CDR3 protein. Of more than 700,000 distinct CDR3 sequences in the sample, 21% were seen once. Germline lookup yields CDR1 DFQATT and CDR2 SNEGSKA (reference sequence). Trimming cost V 6 bases and J 3 bases; bases outside gene matches: 4. This CDR3 comprises 14 residues. The data derive from a study of response to subunit inactivated influenza vaccine. Broader study findings: The authors suggested that few new T cells are recruited per seasonal influenza vaccination.

The source material was PBMCs from blood, sampled less than 6 days after vaccination. The clonotype comes from a man in his fifties who received an inactivated influenza vaccine. J is TRBJ2-3 and V is TRBV20-1; 12 nucleotides match TRBD2. CDR3 sequence (DNA): TGCAGTGCCCCGACTAGCGGGAGAACAGATACGCAGTATTTT. Encoded protein: CSAPTSGRTDTQYF.